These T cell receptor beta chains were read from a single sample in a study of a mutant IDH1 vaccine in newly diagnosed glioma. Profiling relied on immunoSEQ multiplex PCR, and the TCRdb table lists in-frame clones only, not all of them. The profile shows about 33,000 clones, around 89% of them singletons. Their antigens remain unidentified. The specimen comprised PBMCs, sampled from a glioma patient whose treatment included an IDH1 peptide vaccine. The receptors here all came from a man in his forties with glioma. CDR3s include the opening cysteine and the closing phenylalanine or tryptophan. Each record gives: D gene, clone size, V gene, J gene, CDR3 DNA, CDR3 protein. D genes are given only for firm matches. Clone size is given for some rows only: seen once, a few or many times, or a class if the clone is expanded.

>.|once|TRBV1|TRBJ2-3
TGCACCAGCAGCCGTCAGGGTGTCCCCCGGGGGCGGATGGATACGCAGTATTTT
CTSSRQGVPRGRMDTQYF
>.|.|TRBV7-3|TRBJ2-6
TGTGCCAGCAGCTTAAATGGGCCTGGGGCCAACGTCCTGACTTTC
CASSLNGPGANVLTF
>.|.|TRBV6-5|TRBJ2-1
TGTGCCAGCAGTTACGGGGGGTATCGCTACAATGAGCAGTTCTTC
CASSYGGYRYNEQFF
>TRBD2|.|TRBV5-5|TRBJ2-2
TGTGCCAGCAGCCGAAACCGGGCCGGGGGGTACACCGGGGAGCTGTTTTTT
CASSRNRAGGYTGELFF
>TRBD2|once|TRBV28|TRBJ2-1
TGTGCCAGCAGTTTATCGAGCGGGAGAAGGGGGAATGAGCAGTTCTTC
CASSLSSGRRGNEQFF
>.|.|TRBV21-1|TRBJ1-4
TGTGCCAGCAGCAAAGGAGGATGGCACCTCAATGAAAAACTGTTTTTT
CASSKGGWHLNEKLFF
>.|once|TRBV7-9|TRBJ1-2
TGTGCCAGCAGCCCTTTTATAGGGGTCGGATATGGCTACACCTTC
CASSPFIGVGYGYTF
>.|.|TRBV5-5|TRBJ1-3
TGTGCCAGCAGCTTGGCCGCAGGGCTCTCTGGAAACACCATATATTTT
CASSLAAGLSGNTIYF
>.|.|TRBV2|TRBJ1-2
TGTGCCAGCAGTGAAGATAGTGAGGGGCACTATGGCTACACCTTC
CASSEDSEGHYGYTF
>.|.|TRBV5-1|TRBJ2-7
TGCGCCAGCAGCTTGGCCGGGGACACCTCCTACGAGCAGTACTTC
CASSLAGDTSYEQYF
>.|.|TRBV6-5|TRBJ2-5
TGTGCCCGTACGACAAGACAAGAGACCCAGTACTTC
CARTTRQETQYF
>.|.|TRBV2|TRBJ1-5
TGTGCCAGCAATAGGGAGGAGACCAATCAGCCCCAGCATTTT
CASNREETNQPQHF
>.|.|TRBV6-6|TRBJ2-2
TGTGCCAGCAGTCCCACTAACACCGGGGAGCTGTTTTTT
CASSPTNTGELFF
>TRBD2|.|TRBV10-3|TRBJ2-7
TGTGCCTCGAGGGTTGCGGGAGCGTCCTACGAGCAGTACTTC
CASRVAGASYEQYF
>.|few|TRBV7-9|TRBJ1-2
TGTGCCAGCAGGTTCTCCTCAGGTTCGGACGGCTACACCTTC
CASRFSSGSDGYTF
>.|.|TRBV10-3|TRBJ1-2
TGTGCCATCAGTGAGGGGCAATTCTATGGCTACACCTTC
CAISEGQFYGYTF
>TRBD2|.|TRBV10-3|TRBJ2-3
TGTGCCATCAGCTTTACGACTAGCGGGCAGGGAGATACGCAGTATTTT
CAISFTTSGQGDTQYF
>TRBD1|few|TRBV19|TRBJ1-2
TGTGCCAGTAGTATAGTGACAGGGGGACATAGCTACACCTTC
CASSIVTGGHSYTF
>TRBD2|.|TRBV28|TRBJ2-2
TGTGCCAGCAGTTTCCTCAGCGGGAGAGGATCGAGCACCGGGGAGCTGTTTTTT
CASSFLSGRGSSTGELFF
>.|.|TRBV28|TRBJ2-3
TGTGCCAGCAGTTTAGTGAGGGGGAGGAGCACAGATACGCAGTATTTT
CASSLVRGRSTDTQYF
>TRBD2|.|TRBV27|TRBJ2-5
TGTGCCAGCGCCCCGGGAAGCGGGAGGGCCTTCGGGACCCAGTACTTC
CASAPGSGRAFGTQYF
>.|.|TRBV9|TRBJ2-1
TGTGCCAGCAATTCGGGGGCGAGCTCCTACAATGAGCAGTTCTTC
CASNSGASSYNEQFF
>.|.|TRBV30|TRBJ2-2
TGTGCCTGGACCGGGGGTACGAACACCGGGGAGCTGTTTTTT
CAWTGGTNTGELFF
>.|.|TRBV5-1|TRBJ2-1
TGCGCCAGCAGCGACGGGACCGATTACAATGAGCAGTTCTTC
CASSDGTDYNEQFF
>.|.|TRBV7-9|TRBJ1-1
TGTGCCAGCAGCTTAATCGTGTCCGAAGCTTTCTTT
CASSLIVSEAFF
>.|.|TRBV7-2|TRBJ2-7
TGTGCCAGCAGTAAACGTACGGGGTCTAACGAGCAGTACTTC
CASSKRTGSNEQYF
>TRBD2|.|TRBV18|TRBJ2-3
TGTGCCAGCTCACCGGGACTACAAACAGATACGCAGTATTTT
CASSPGLQTDTQYF
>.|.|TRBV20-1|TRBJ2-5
TGCAGTGCTCAGACTCAAGAGACCCAGTACTTC
CSAQTQETQYF
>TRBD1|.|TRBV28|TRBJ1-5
TGTGCCAGCAGCCGGACAGGGGGCATCAATCAGCCCCAGCATTTT
CASSRTGGINQPQHF
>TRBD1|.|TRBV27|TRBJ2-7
TGTGCCAGCAGTTTCCCAGGGGGCTTCGAGCAGTACTTC
CASSFPGGFEQYF
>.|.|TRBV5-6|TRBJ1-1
TGTGCCAGCAGCCTACAAGGTGGTTTCAACACTGAAGCTTTCTTT
CASSLQGGFNTEAFF
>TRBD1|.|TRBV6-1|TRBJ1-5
TGTGCCAGCACAAGGGACAGAAATAGCAATCAGCCCCAGCATTTT
CASTRDRNSNQPQHF
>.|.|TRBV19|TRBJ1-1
TGTGCCAGTAGTATAAGGTCACTAGTAATTAACACTGAAGCTTTCTTT
CASSIRSLVINTEAFF
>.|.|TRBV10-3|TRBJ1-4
TGTGCCATCAGTGAGTCGGAGGGGCGGGCTGAAAAACTGTTTTTT
CAISESEGRAEKLFF
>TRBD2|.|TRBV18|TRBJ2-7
TGTGCCAGCTCACCACCGCAGGGACTAGCGGGAACCTACGAGCAGTACTTC
CASSPPQGLAGTYEQYF
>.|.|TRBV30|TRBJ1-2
TGTGCCTGGAGTGTACGTGGTGACTATGGCTACACCTTC
CAWSVRGDYGYTF
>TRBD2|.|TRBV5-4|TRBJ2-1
TGTGCCAGCAGCGTGACTAGCGGGGGGGAAAATGAGCAGTTCTTC
CASSVTSGGENEQFF